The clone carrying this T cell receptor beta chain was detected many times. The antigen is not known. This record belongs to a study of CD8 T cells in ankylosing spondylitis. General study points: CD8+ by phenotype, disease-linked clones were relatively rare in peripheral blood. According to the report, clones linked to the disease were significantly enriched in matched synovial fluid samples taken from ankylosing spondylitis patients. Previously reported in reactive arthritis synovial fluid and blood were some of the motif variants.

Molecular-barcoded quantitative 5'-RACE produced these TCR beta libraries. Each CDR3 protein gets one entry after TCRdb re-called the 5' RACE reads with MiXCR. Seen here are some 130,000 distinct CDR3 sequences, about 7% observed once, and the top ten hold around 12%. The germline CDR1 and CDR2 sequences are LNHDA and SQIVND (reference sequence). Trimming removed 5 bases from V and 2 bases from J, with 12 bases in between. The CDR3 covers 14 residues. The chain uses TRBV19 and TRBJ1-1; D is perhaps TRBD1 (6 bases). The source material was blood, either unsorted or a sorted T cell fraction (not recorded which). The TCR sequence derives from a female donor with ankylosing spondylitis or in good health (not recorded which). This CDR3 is CASSEGQINTEAFF. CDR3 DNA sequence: TGTGCCAGTAGTGAAGGACAGATCAACACTGAAGCTTTCTTT.